This T cell receptor beta chain was found in a study of T cells in Graves' hyperthyroidism and ophthalmopathy. Study as a whole: Initial diagnosis, before any treatment, was when peripheral blood was collected.

CDR3 length: 20 amino acids. J lost 2 bases, V lost 2 bases, and 15 bases had no gene match. CDR1 is LNHDA, CDR2 SQIVND, per germline (reference sequence). Patients were excluded for uncontrolled infection, other autoimmune disease, pregnancy or lactation. Each diagnosis was grounded in clinical symptoms, serum thyroxine and TRAb, thyroid ultrasound, and orbital computed tomography. There were TCR beta CDR3 regions amplified from RNA transcripts. Initially, a first-round RT-PCR of the TCR CDR3 employed the HTBI primer set. TCRdb re-derived calls from the multiplex PCR reads in MiXCR, one entry per CDR3 protein. The table has 250,000 to 300,000 distinct CDR3 sequences, 13% seen once.

The sequence derives from a woman under 40 with Graves' hyperthyroidism that later progressed to Graves' ophthalmopathy. Sequenced material: blood. The chain links TRBV19 to TRBJ1-3; TRBD1 matches at 10 bases. CDR3 region: CASSISGTGDSTRTGNTIYF. DNA of the CDR3: TGTGCCAGTAGTATATCGGGGACAGGGGATTCGACTCGGACTGGAAACACCATATATTTT.